The 29 T cell receptor beta chains below all came from one sample that was sequenced in a study of T cells after yellow fever vaccination. Via MiXCR, TCRdb re-called the 5' RACE reads, giving one row per CDR3 protein. The sample yields 400,000 or so distinct CDR3 sequences, 6.2% seen once. The material sequenced was PBMCs, taken 5 days after the yellow fever booster vaccination. Receptors were obtained from a man aged 25 to 40 who received the YFV17D yellow fever vaccine.

This clonotype was observed many times. The chain couples TRBV12-3 or TRBV12-4 to TRBJ1-6; the D is unclear. CDR3 size: 13 residues. The V end lost 5 bases, the J end lost 7 bases, and 9 bases lay between the germline ends. The CDR3 DNA is TGTGCCAGCAGTCCCGGCGGCAATTCACCCCTCCACTTT. Encoded protein: CASSPGGNSPLHF.

The chain joins TRBV7-8 to TRBJ1-5; D is unresolved. Germline loops: CDR1 SGHVS, CDR2 FQNEAQ. Trimming shortened V by 1 base and J by 3 bases, and 10 bases separated the two germline ends. The CDR3 totals 15 residues. The CDR3 here is CASSLDRQFNQPQHF. DNA of the CDR3: TGTGCCAGCAGCTTAGATCGCCAATTCAATCAGCCCCAGCATTTT.

The CDR3 here is CASSRSGLLTEQYF. CDR3 DNA: TGTGCCAGCAGCAGATCCGGGCTGTTGACCGAGCAGTACTTC. The chain uses TRBV11-2 and TRBJ2-7; D call uncertain. Germline loops: CDR1 SGHAT, CDR2 FQNNGV. This CDR3 is built from 14 residues. Deletions cut 5 bases from V and 6 bases from J, with 17 bases between.

Of note for this clonotype: A junction boundary mismatches the germline segment, possibly from a read error. V is TRBV10-3 and J is TRBJ2-1; TRBD2 is a possible D gene (5 bases). CDR1 and CDR2 (germline): ENHRY, SYGVKD. The CDR3 runs 18 residues. This chain's CDR3 is CTICPPQASSHPDYEQFF. The DNA for the CDR3 is TGTACCATCTGTCCTCCTCAGGCTAGTTCGCACCCGGACTATGAGCAGTTCTTC.

This clonotype was observed a handful of times. V usage is TRBV20-1 and J usage is TRBJ2-1, with unresolved D. Trimming pared 4 bases from V and 6 bases from J, leaving 7 bases between. Germline V gene data show CDR1 as DFQATT and CDR2 as SNEGSKA (reference sequence). The CDR3 is 11 amino acids. The CDR3 loop is CSATYGNEQFF. The CDR3 bases are TGCAGTGCTACGTACGGCAATGAGCAGTTCTTC.

In this sample, this clonotype turned up a few times. The genes are TRBV29-1 and TRBJ1-2; D is unresolved. The germline CDR1 and CDR2 sequences are SQVTM and ANQGSEA. This CDR3 contains 14 residues. The V gene lost 0 bases and the J gene lost 0 bases, with 8 bases spanning the gap. CDR3 in amino acids: CSVEDRGANYGYTF. CDR3 nucleotides: TGCAGCGTTGAAGATCGGGGTGCTAACTATGGCTACACCTTC.

This clonotype was counted many times. This chain uses TRBV30 with TRBJ2-7; D is unresolved. The CDR3 runs 11 residues. Per the germline V gene, CDR1 is GTSNPN and CDR2 is SVGIG (reference sequence). CDR3: CALRVSYEQYF. The CDR3 coding sequence is TGTGCTTTACGAGTCTCCTACGAGCAGTACTTC. Drawing the rest from reference TRBV30 and TRBJ2-7, the complete variable domain is SQTIHQWPATLVQPVGSPLSLECTVEGTSNPNLYWYRQAAGRGLQLLFYSVGIGQISSEVPQNLSASRPQDRQFILSSKKLLLSDSGFYLCALRVSYEQYFGPGTRLTVT.

This clonotype was seen ten or more times. This chain uses TRBV6-2 or TRBV6-3 with TRBJ1-1; 7 bases fit TRBD1. The CDR3 is made up of 14 amino acids. V lost 4 bases and J lost 0; bases outside the gene matches: 2. Germline CDR1 and CDR2: MNHEY and SVGEGT. CDR3 nucleotide sequence: TGTGCCAGCAGTTCGGGACAGATGAACACTGAAGCTTTCTTT. It translates to CASSSGQMNTEAFF.

At least ten counts were recorded for this clonotype. The chain has TRBV3-1 and TRBJ1-3; no clear D. Trimming took 3 bases from V and 1 from J, leaving 13 bases between them. CDR1 LGHDT and CDR2 YNNKEL come from the germline V gene (reference sequence). This CDR3 has 16 amino acids. The CDR3 loop reads CASSQSSAFSGNTIYF. CDR3 nucleotide sequence: TGTGCCAGCAGCCAGTCCTCTGCGTTTTCTGGAAACACCATATATTTT. Drawing the rest from reference TRBV3-1 and TRBJ1-3, the complete variable domain is DTAVSQTPKYLVTQMGNDKSIKCEQNLGHDTMYWYKQDSKKFLKIMFSYNNKELIINETVPNRFSPKSPDKAHLNLHINSLELGDSAVYFCASSQSSAFSGNTIYFGEGSWLTVV.

This clonotype has at least ten counts. V and J are TRBV6-1 and TRBJ2-7; D is undetermined. The V and J ends lost 7 bases and 6 bases respectively, with 22 bases between them. Germline V gene lookup returns CDR1 MNHNS and CDR2 SASEGT. The CDR3 totals 15 residues. CDR3 DNA sequence: TGTGCCAGCAATACTATCACCGGAAGATCTCTCGAGCAGTACTTC. This encodes CASNTITGRSLEQYF.

This clonotype was picked up a small number of times. The chain carries TRBV3-1 and TRBJ2-1; TRBD1 is a possible D gene (5 bases). Germline assignment: CDR1 LGHDT and CDR2 YNNKEL (reference sequence). Trimming shortened V by 0 bases and J by 6 bases, and 15 bases separated the two germline ends. The CDR3 has 16 amino acids. Here the CDR3 DNA reads TGTGCCAGCAGCCAAGAGGACGGTCTAGGGGCCAATGAGCAGTTCTTC. As protein: CASSQEDGLGANEQFF.

The chain links TRBV20-1 to TRBJ2-5; no clear D. CDR3 length: 16 amino acids. The germline gives CDR1 DFQATT, CDR2 SNEGSKA (reference sequence). V lost 3 bases to trimming and J lost 5 bases, with 22 bases between them. The DNA of the CDR3 is TGCAGTGCTAGCCTTTACCCGACGCGGCAGAGGGAGACCCAGTACTTC. This sequence encodes CSASLYPTRQRETQYF.

This clonotype was seen a handful of times. The rearrangement joins TRBV18 to TRBJ1-4, with D unresolved. V gave up 4 bases and J gave up 0 bases, with 15 bases separating them. The length of the CDR3 is 17 residues. Germline CDR1 KGHSH, CDR2 LQKENI. CDR3: CASSQGFPASTNEKLFF. In DNA form, the CDR3 reads TGTGCCAGCTCACAAGGCTTTCCAGCTTCAACTAATGAAAAACTGTTTTTT.

There are a few counts of this clonotype. The chain uses TRBV20-1 and TRBJ2-2; a weak D match, TRBD1 (5 bases). Germline assignment: CDR1 DFQATT and CDR2 SNEGSKA (reference sequence). The V end lost 1 base, the J end lost 8 bases, and 14 bases lay between the germline ends. The length of the CDR3 is 14 residues. Here the CDR3 DNA reads TGCAGTGCTAGAGTACTGCGACAGAGTGGGGAGCTGTTTTTT. This sequence encodes CSARVLRQSGELFF.

This clonotype came up a few times. The chain joins TRBV12-3 or TRBV12-4 to TRBJ2-3, with 8 nucleotides matching TRBD2. The CDR3 contains 16 residues. The V segment lost 7 bases and the J segment 4 bases; nucleotides outside the gene matches: 13. The CDR3 here is CASTRVGSGSPDTQYF. CDR3 bases: TGTGCCAGCACCCGAGTTGGAAGCGGGAGCCCAGATACGCAGTATTTT.

In its sample, this clonotype was seen a few times. This chain uses TRBV27 with TRBJ2-7; 11 nucleotides match TRBD2. J lost 2 bases, V lost 4 bases, and 7 bases had no gene match. The CDR3 runs 16 residues. Germline CDR1 is MNHEY and CDR2 is SMNVEV (reference sequence). The chain's CDR3 is CASSWTLAGGTYEQYF. CDR3 sequence (DNA): TGTGCCAGCAGTTGGACCCTAGCGGGAGGCACCTACGAGCAGTACTTC.

This clonotype showed up just once. At one end the junction does not follow the germline gene, possibly because of a read error. This rearrangement joins TRBV20-1 to TRBJ2-5; D may be TRBD2 (7 bases). From germline, CDR1 is DFQATT and CDR2 SNEGSKA (reference sequence). This CDR3 region has 16 residues. CDR3 sequence: CCARVGGRVSQETQYF. The CDR3 nucleotides are TGCTGTGCTAGAGTCGGGGGGCGAGTGAGCCAAGAGACCCAGTACTTC.

This rearrangement joins TRBV7-2 to TRBJ2-3, with 9 bases matching TRBD1. With 11 bases clipped from V and 2 bases from J, the junction kept 14 bases outside the gene matches. Germline CDR1 SGHTA, CDR2 FQGNSA. This CDR3 is 16 amino acids long. CDR3 sequence reads: CAALQGTGMVTDTQYF. In DNA, the CDR3 is TGTGCCGCCCTCCAGGGGACAGGGATGGTCACAGATACGCAGTATTTT.

This clonotype has just a few counts. CDR3 residues: CSARGRIRDEQYF. The CDR3, as DNA: TGCAGTGCTAGGGGACGCATCCGGGACGAGCAGTACTTC. This chain uses TRBV20-1 with TRBJ2-7, with D tentatively TRBD1 or TRBD2 (5 bases each). The CDR3 is 13 amino acids. Germline values: CDR1 DFQATT, CDR2 SNEGSKA (reference sequence). V lost 3 bases to trimming and J lost 5 bases, with 14 bases between them.

This clonotype appeared many times. This chain uses TRBV28 with TRBJ2-3; unclear D gene. Trimming took off 5 bases at V and 8 bases at J, with 11 bases between the two ends. This CDR3 spans 12 amino acids. Germline V CDR1 and CDR2: MDHEN, SYDVKM. The CDR3 DNA follows: TGTGCCAGCAGTCCCCTCTTGGGTACGCAGTATTTT. Protein sequence: CASSPLLGTQYF.

This clonotype was seen ten or more times. This chain connects TRBV10-2 to TRBJ2-7; 11 bases are a match to TRBD2. The CDR3 has 17 amino acids. Germline CDR1 is WSHSY and CDR2 is SAAADI. Trimming removed 10 bases from V and 3 bases from J; junction bases left unmatched: 17. The CDR3 DNA sequence: TGCGCCACCAATTCCGGGACTAGCGGAGCCCATTTCTACGAGCAGTACTTC. It codes for CATNSGTSGAHFYEQYF.

This clonotype was counted ten times or more. V and J are TRBV5-6 and TRBJ2-1, with TRBD2 as a possible D gene (6 bases). CDR1 is SGHDT and CDR2 is YYEEEE in the germline V gene. This CDR3 spans 17 amino acids. Trimming took off 3 bases at V and 8 bases at J, with 24 bases between the two ends. For the CDR3, the DNA is TGTGCCAGCAGCTCCTCAAAGGTCTTGCGGGGAGGCTATGAGCAGTTCTTC. It specifies CASSSSKVLRGGYEQFF.

The table lists this clonotype with a few counts. The chain recombines TRBV5-4 with TRBJ2-2; 9 bases agree with TRBD2. In germline, CDR1 is SGHNT, CDR2 YYREEE (reference sequence). The CDR3 runs to 15 residues. After removal of 5 bases from V and 5 bases from J, the junction contained 7 bases not matched to a gene. CDR3 sequence (DNA): TGTGCCAGCAGACCAGCGGGAGGCTTTACCGGGGAGCTGTTTTTT. Its protein is CASRPAGGFTGELFF.

V and J are TRBV20-1 and TRBJ1-2; D remains ambiguous. Germline values: CDR1 DFQATT, CDR2 SNEGSKA (reference sequence). The V gene lost 5 bases and the J gene lost 3 bases, with 13 bases spanning the gap. There are 13 residues in the CDR3. The CDR3 spells CSAEARSYYGYTF. The CDR3 coding sequence is TGCAGTGCTGAGGCCAGGAGTTACTATGGCTACACCTTC.

This clonotype was observed a few times. The chain joins TRBV11-2 to TRBJ2-5; 9 bases match TRBD1. CDR1 and CDR2 (germline): SGHAT, FQNNGV. J was trimmed by 5 bases and V by 3 bases; bases with no gene match: 10. There are 16 residues in the CDR3. This CDR3 is CASSLTGTGHWETQYF. CDR3 nucleotide sequence: TGTGCCAGCAGCTTGACCGGGACAGGGCATTGGGAGACCCAGTACTTC.

This clonotype appeared many times. This sequence joins TRBV10-3 and TRBJ2-3, with D tentatively TRBD2 (6 bases). Germline V lookup: CDR1 ENHRY, CDR2 SYGVKD. With 7 bases removed from V and 2 bases from J, the gap between germline ends came to 16 bases. There are 15 residues in the CDR3. The CDR3 reads CAITQGLPDTDTQYF. CDR3 nucleotide sequence: TGTGCCATCACTCAGGGACTCCCAGACACAGATACGCAGTATTTT.

The chain employs TRBV29-1 and TRBJ2-1; perhaps TRBD1 as D (6 bases). This CDR3 is built from 14 residues. V lost 6 bases to trimming and J lost 4 bases, with 16 bases between them. Germline V lookup: CDR1 SQVTM, CDR2 ANQGSEA. The CDR3 loop reads CSVGNRVGYNEQFF. CDR3 coding DNA: TGCAGCGTGGGGAACAGGGTCGGTTACAATGAGCAGTTCTTC.

This clonotype was counted many times. This chain uses TRBV7-2 with TRBJ2-3; 14 bases are shared with TRBD2. CDR1 and CDR2 (germline): SGHTA, FQGNSA. This CDR3 contains 17 residues. The trim removed 0 bases at V and 2 bases at J, leaving 1 base unmatched. The CDR3, as DNA: TGTGCCAGCAGCTTAGCGACTAGCGGGAGGGCCACAGATACGCAGTATTTT. This codes for CASSLATSGRATDTQYF.

The V and J genes are TRBV4-3 and TRBJ2-1; D unclear. This CDR3 is built from 12 residues. Trimming left V 0 bases short and J 10 bases short, with 7 bases between. The germline V gene has CDR1 LGHNA and CDR2 YSLEER. This CDR3 is CASSQDLGEQFF. The CDR3 DNA reads as TGCGCCAGCAGCCAAGATCTCGGGGAGCAGTTCTTC.